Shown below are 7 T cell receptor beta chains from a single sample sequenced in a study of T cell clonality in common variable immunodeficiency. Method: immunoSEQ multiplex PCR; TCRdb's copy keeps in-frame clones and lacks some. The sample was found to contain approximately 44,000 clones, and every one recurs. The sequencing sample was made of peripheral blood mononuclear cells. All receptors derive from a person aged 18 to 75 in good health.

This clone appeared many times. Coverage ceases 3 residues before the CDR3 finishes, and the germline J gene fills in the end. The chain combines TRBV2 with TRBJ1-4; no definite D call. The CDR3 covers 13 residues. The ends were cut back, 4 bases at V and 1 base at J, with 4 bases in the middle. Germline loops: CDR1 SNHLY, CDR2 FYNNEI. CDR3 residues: CASSVKTNEKLFF. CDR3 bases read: TGTGCCAGCAGTGTAAAAACTAATGAAAAA.

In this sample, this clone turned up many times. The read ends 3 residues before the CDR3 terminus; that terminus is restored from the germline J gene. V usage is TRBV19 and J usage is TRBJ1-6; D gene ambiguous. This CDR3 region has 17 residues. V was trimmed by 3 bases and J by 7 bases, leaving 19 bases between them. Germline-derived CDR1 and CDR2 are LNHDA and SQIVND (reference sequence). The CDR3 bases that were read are TGTGCCAGTAGTATCAGCGGGGAGGACGTTCTGAATTCACCC. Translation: CASSISGEDVLNSP. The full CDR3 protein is CASSISGEDVLNSPLHF.

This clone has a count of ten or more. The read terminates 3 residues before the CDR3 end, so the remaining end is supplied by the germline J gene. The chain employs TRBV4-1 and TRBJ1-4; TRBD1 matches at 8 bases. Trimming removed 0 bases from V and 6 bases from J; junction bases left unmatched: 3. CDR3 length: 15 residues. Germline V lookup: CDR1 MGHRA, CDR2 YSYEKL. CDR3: CASSQEQGGYEKLFF. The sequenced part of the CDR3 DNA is TGCGCCAGCAGCCAAGAACAGGGGGGTTATGAAAAA.

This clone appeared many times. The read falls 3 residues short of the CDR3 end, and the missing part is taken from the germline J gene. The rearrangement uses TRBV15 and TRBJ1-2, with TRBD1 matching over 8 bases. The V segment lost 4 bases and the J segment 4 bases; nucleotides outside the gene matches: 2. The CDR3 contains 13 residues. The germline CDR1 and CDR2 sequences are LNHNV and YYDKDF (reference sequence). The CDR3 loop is CATSTGQGYGYTF. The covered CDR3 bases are TGTGCCACCAGCACCGGACAGGGCTATGGC.

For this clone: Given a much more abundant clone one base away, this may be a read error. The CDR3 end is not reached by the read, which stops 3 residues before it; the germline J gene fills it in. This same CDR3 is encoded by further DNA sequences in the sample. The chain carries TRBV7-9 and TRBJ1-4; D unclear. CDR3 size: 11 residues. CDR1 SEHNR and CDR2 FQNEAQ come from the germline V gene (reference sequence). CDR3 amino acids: CASSLDVRLFF. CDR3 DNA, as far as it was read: TGTGCCAGTAGCTTAGATGTGCGA.

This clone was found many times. Here the CDR3 reads CSASGALAEKPSTDTQYF. The CDR3 bases that were read are TGCAGTGCTAGTGGAGCGTTAGCGGAAAAGCCTAGCACAGATACG. The V call is TRBV20-1, the J call TRBJ2-3, with D perhaps TRBD2 (6 bases). Read coverage stops 3 residues before the CDR3 terminus; the germline J gene supplies the remainder. Germline V gene data show CDR1 as DFQATT and CDR2 as SNEGSKA (reference sequence). The CDR3 is 18 residues long. V was trimmed by 3 bases and J by 0 bases, leaving 22 bases between them.

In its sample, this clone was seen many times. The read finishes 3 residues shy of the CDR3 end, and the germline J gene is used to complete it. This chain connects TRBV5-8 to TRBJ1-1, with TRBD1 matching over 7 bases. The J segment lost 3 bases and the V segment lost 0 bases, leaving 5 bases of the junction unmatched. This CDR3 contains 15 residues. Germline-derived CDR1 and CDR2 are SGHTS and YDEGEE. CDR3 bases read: TGTGCCAGCAGCTTGGGGGACAGAAGAGACACTGAA. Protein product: CASSLGDRRDTE. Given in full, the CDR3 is CASSLGDRRDTEAFF.